This T cell receptor beta chain was recovered during a study of human T cells and chemical hapten exposure. Study-wide context: Skin of the upper inner arm, about 2 cm by about 2 cm, received 2% DPC for sensitization. Enrolled patients were predominantly female and had alopecia areata, totalis or universalis.

Time point indicated: patch test 2, 6 weeks after DPC sensitization. The treatment denotes: therapeutic diphenylcyclopropenone sensitization with weekly scalp DPC. This clonotype was seen only a few times. Its target is unknown. This CDR3 is 14 amino acids long. Germline V lookup: CDR1 LNHNV, CDR2 YYDKDF (reference sequence). V lost 3 bases to trimming and J lost 6 bases, with 12 bases between them. TCRdb reprocessed the RACE reads via MiXCR and lists one record per CDR3 protein. The data show roughly 380,000 distinct CDR3 sequences, about 6.9% seen once. Study-wide points: DPC sensitization left the count of TCRs above 1 in 1000 unchanged. Having alopecia, donors may respond immunologically unlike healthy people.

The starting material was whole blood, obtained in connection with sensitization to the hapten diphenylcyclopropenone (DPC). The rearrangement links TRBV15 to TRBJ1-5; unclear D gene. This receptor was identified in a young woman with alopecia areata. Some clones in this sample may be carry-over from other donors' samples. The DNA of the CDR3 is TGTGCCACCAGCAGTGGAGGGAAACGTCAGCCCCAGCATTTT. Translation gives CATSSGGKRQPQHF.